The 31 T cell receptor beta chains listed next were all sequenced from one sample in a study of blood T cells in healthy people across ages. Using a J-beta primer mix together with a sample-barcoded 5' primer, a second PCR was run for 7 to 11 cycles. A single record per CDR3 protein comes from TCRdb applying MiXCR to the 5' RACE reads. Seen here are some 1.8 million distinct CDR3 sequences, more than 35% observed once, and the top ten hold roughly 24%. The source material was blood. Every receptor here comes from a human donor in good health.

A few counts support this clonotype. V and J are TRBV30 and TRBJ2-5; 10 bases align to TRBD1. The germline V gene has CDR1 GTSNPN and CDR2 SVGIG (reference sequence). The CDR3 length is 12 residues. Trimming at V came to 1 base and at J to 11 bases, leaving 4 bases not matched to a gene. The CDR3 is CAWSGQGARQYF. In DNA form, the CDR3 reads TGTGCCTGGAGTGGACAGGGGGCGCGGCAGTACTTC.

The chain uses TRBV12-3 or TRBV12-4 and TRBJ1-1, with D tentatively TRBD1 (6 bases). The CDR3 is made up of 14 amino acids. V lost 3 bases and J lost 4, with 12 bases in between. The CDR3 DNA is TGTGCCAGCAGTTTCCGCCGGGACACCACTGAAGCTTTCTTT. Its translation is CASSFRRDTTEAFF.

The chain employs TRBV7-2 and TRBJ2-4, with TRBD2 matching over 12 bases. The J call may be wrong; the DNA end is better matched by TRBJ2-7. This CDR3 has 15 amino acids. From germline, CDR1 is SGHTA and CDR2 FQGNSA. CDR3 nucleotide sequence: TGTGCCAGCAGCTCGACTAGCGGGAGTCCCTACGAGCAGTACTTC. It codes for CASSSTSGSPYEQYF.

This clonotype came up a few times. CDR3 in amino acids: CASSPDPSGNTIYF. In DNA form, the CDR3 reads TGTGCCAGCAGTCCCGACCCCTCTGGAAACACCATATATTTT. The chain employs TRBV28 and TRBJ1-3; D is unresolved. V was pared by 5 bases and J by 0 bases, with 8 bases between. The germline V gene has CDR1 MDHEN and CDR2 SYDVKM. The CDR3 contains 14 residues.

V is TRBV29-1 and J is TRBJ2-5; D perhaps matches TRBD2 (5 bases). V was pared by 5 bases and J by 4 bases, with 8 bases between. The CDR3 consists of 11 residues. In germline, CDR1 is SQVTM, CDR2 ANQGSEA. The CDR3 sequence is CSVSSTETQYF. CDR3 sequence (DNA): TGCAGCGTTTCTAGCACAGAGACCCAGTACTTC.

The chain carries TRBV20-1 and TRBJ1-5, with 9 bases that match TRBD1. CDR1 and CDR2 (germline): DFQATT, SNEGSKA (reference sequence). The CDR3 runs to 16 residues. V lost 5 bases to trimming and J lost 3 bases; unmatched junction nucleotides: 11. This CDR3 reads CSAGSGQGNANQPQHF. In DNA, the CDR3 is TGCAGTGCTGGTTCGGGACAGGGTAACGCCAATCAGCCCCAGCATTTT.

This chain joins TRBV7-2 and TRBJ2-5; D is possibly TRBD1 or TRBD2 (6 bases each). Germline CDR1 reads SGHTA; CDR2 reads FQGNSA. The CDR3 is 16 amino acids. Trimming removed 4 bases at V and 4 bases at J, with 19 bases between. The CDR3 DNA reads as TGTGCCAGCAGCTCCCCTCTCCGGGGGCTCTTAGAGACCCAGTACTTC. It is translated as CASSSPLRGLLETQYF.

This clonotype was found once. V gene TRBV29-1 combines with J gene TRBJ2-5, with 8 bases lining up with TRBD2. The germline V gene encodes CDR1 SQVTM and CDR2 ANQGSEA. This CDR3 spans 15 amino acids. V was pared by 2 bases and J by 11 bases, with 16 bases of the junction left unmatched. CDR3 sequence reads: CSVESRTSSLHEQYF. CDR3 bases: TGCAGCGTTGAATCCCGGACTAGCAGTCTTCATGAGCAGTACTTC.

The chain is built from TRBV7-8 and TRBJ2-5; 7 positions agree with TRBD1. The CDR3 contains 16 residues. V was clipped by 5 bases and J by 7 bases; unmatched bases: 16. Germline CDR1 SGHVS, CDR2 FQNEAQ. Written as DNA, the CDR3 is TGTGCCAGCAGCCTCTACCTGACAGGGCTTGATGGGACCCAGTACTTC. Translation gives CASSLYLTGLDGTQYF.

This clonotype was found a few times. The rearrangement joins TRBV5-1 to TRBJ1-2; D uncertain. The germline V gene has CDR1 SGHRS and CDR2 YFSETQ. The V gene lost 4 bases and the J gene lost 1 base, with 11 bases spanning the gap. The CDR3 extends over 14 amino acids. CDR3 protein: CASSTSTNNYGYTF. CDR3 coding DNA: TGCGCCAGCAGCACATCGACAAATAACTATGGCTACACCTTC.

The chain recombines TRBV12-3 or TRBV12-4 with TRBJ2-3, with D uncertain. This CDR3 has 13 amino acids. Trimming removed 8 bases from V and 0 bases from J, with 9 bases in between. The CDR3 nucleotides are TGTGCCAGCGGGCAGGCGAGCACAGATACGCAGTATTTT. Translating gives CASGQASTDTQYF.

The CDR3 nucleotides are TGCGCCAGCAGCCCGAGTATACAGATTCGGGAAAAACTGTTTTTT. Protein product: CASSPSIQIREKLFF. V is TRBV4-3 and J is TRBJ1-4; D unresolved. Trimming took off 4 bases at V and 8 bases at J, with 17 bases between the two ends. Germline CDR1 is LGHNA and CDR2 is YSLEER. This CDR3 has 15 residues.

The chain links TRBV10-3 to TRBJ2-7; 7 nucleotides line up with TRBD1. The V and J ends lost 9 bases and 2 bases, in that order; junction bases with no gene match: 1. There are 11 residues in the CDR3. Germline V gene sequence: CDR1 ENHRY, CDR2 SYGVKD. CDR3 nucleotides: TGTGCCATGGGACAGACCTACGAGCAGTACTTC. Translated, it gives CAMGQTYEQYF.

In this sample, this clonotype turned up a few times. The chain is built from TRBV20-1 and TRBJ2-4, with D perhaps being TRBD1 or TRBD2 (6 bases each). Judging by the DNA end, TRBJ2-5 fits better; the J call may be wrong. Germline V gene sequence: CDR1 DFQATT, CDR2 SNEGSKA (reference sequence). This CDR3 spans 16 amino acids. CDR3 region: CSARSFQEGVDETQYF. DNA for the CDR3: TGCAGTGCTAGAAGTTTTCAGGAGGGGGTGGACGAGACCCAGTACTTC.

This rearrangement joins TRBV7-2 to TRBJ2-3, with D maybe TRBD1 (6 bases). In germline, CDR1 is SGHTA, CDR2 FQGNSA. V was pared by 5 bases and J by 2 bases, with 14 bases between. CDR3 size: 15 residues. Here the CDR3 DNA reads TGTGCCAGCAGCCCGGGGCAGGGGCACACAGATACGCAGTATTTT. Translation: CASSPGQGHTDTQYF.

Only a few counts were recorded for this clonotype. The chain couples TRBV20-1 to TRBJ2-1; 7 bases match TRBD1. Germline assignment: CDR1 DFQATT and CDR2 SNEGSKA (reference sequence). V shed 4 bases and J 7 bases; nucleotides not matched to a gene: 7. The CDR3 length is 13 residues. Here the CDR3 reads CSATGGVRNEQFF. In DNA form, the CDR3 reads TGCAGTGCTACAGGGGGTGTCCGGAATGAGCAGTTCTTC.

J is TRBJ2-7 and V is TRBV4-2, with 10 bases matching TRBD2. V was pared by 4 bases and J by 5 bases, with 20 bases of the junction left unmatched. CDR1 is LGHNA, CDR2 YNFKEQ, per germline. The CDR3 covers 19 residues. The CDR3 DNA sequence: TGTGCCAGCAGCCCCCCCAGAACGGTTCGAGCGGGGGGGGTCCACGAGCAGTACTTC. This gives the protein CASSPPRTVRAGGVHEQYF.

V gene TRBV27 combines with J gene TRBJ1-1, with D hard to call. The CDR3 consists of 15 residues. Germline assignment: CDR1 MNHEY and CDR2 SMNVEV (reference sequence). V lost 0 bases and J lost 0, with 8 bases in between. In DNA form, the CDR3 reads TGTGCCAGCAGTTTATCGGTAGGGATGAACACTGAAGCTTTCTTT. This codes for CASSLSVGMNTEAFF.

The V gene is TRBV29-1, the J gene TRBJ1-2; D uncertain. Germline CDR1 reads SQVTM; CDR2 reads ANQGSEA. The CDR3 sequence is 14 residues long. V lost 2 bases, J lost 1 base, and 11 bases lay in between. CDR3 residues: CSVERSENNYGYTF. The DNA of the CDR3 is TGCAGCGTTGAACGCTCCGAGAATAACTATGGCTACACCTTC.

This clonotype was seen more than once but under ten times. This sequence joins TRBV12-3 or TRBV12-4 and TRBJ1-5, with no clear D. Trimming removed 1 base from V and 0 bases from J, with 4 bases in between. This CDR3 spans 14 amino acids. CDR3 DNA sequence: TGTGCCAGCAGTTTAGTGAATAGCAATCAGCCCCAGCATTTT. Translated, it gives CASSLVNSNQPQHF.

V and J are TRBV11-3 and TRBJ2-1; 15 nucleotides align to TRBD2. V lost 0 bases to trimming and J lost 8 bases; unmatched junction nucleotides: 14. The CDR3 sequence is 20 residues long. Germline V lookup: CDR1 SGHNT, CDR2 YENEEA. The CDR3 reads CASSLDLGLAGGPGVDEQFF. CDR3 nucleotides: TGTGCCAGCAGCTTAGATCTCGGACTAGCGGGGGGGCCGGGAGTCGATGAGCAGTTCTTC.

The V gene is TRBV4-3, the J gene TRBJ2-1; D is possibly TRBD1 (7 bases). The germline V gene has CDR1 LGHNA and CDR2 YSLEER. V was trimmed by 0 bases and J by 2 bases, leaving 14 bases between them. This CDR3 has 17 residues. CDR3 sequence reads: CASSQDSAGGTYNEQFF. Here the CDR3 DNA reads TGCGCCAGCAGCCAAGATTCGGCAGGGGGGACCTACAATGAGCAGTTCTTC.

In its sample, this clonotype was seen a few times. The rearrangement uses TRBV20-1 and TRBJ2-3; D may correspond to TRBD1 or TRBD2 (6 bases each). Germline CDR1 reads DFQATT; CDR2 reads SNEGSKA (reference sequence). The CDR3 length is 11 residues. V lost 4 bases, J lost 13 bases, and 15 bases lay in between. CDR3 sequence reads: CSATRGGYEYF. As DNA, the CDR3 is TGCAGTGCTACCCGAGGGGGGTACGAGTATTTT.

This chain uses TRBV3-1 with TRBJ2-7; 7 nucleotides agree with TRBD1. CDR3 length: 14 residues. Germline CDR1 and CDR2: LGHDT and YNNKEL (reference sequence). The V segment lost 4 bases and the J segment 6 bases; nucleotides outside the gene matches: 9. The CDR3 loop reads CASSRNRNRGEQYF. The CDR3 DNA is TGTGCCAGCAGCCGAAACCGGAACAGGGGCGAGCAGTACTTC.

The V and J genes are TRBV6-2 or TRBV6-3 and TRBJ2-1; D is possibly TRBD2 (6 bases). Judging by the DNA end, TRBJ2-7 fits better; the J call may be wrong. The CDR3 runs 14 residues. The germline V gene encodes CDR1 MNHEY and CDR2 SVGEGT. In DNA, the CDR3 is TGTGCCAGCAGCAAACCGGGACTTCTCTACGAGCAGTACTTC. Encoded protein: CASSKPGLLYEQYF.

The chain couples TRBV5-1 to TRBJ2-5; D ambiguous. CDR3 length equals 11 residues. V was clipped by 5 bases and J by 11 bases, with 13 bases between them. Germline-derived CDR1 and CDR2 are SGHRS and YFSETQ. CDR3 coding DNA: TGCGCCAGCAGGGGCCACAATGAGCAGTACTTC. Protein sequence: CASRGHNEQYF. The whole variable domain, remainder taken from reference TRBV5-1 and TRBJ2-5, is KAGVTQTPRYLIKTRGQQVTLSCSPISGHRSVSWYQQTPGQGLQFLFEYFSETQRNKGNFPGRFSGRQFSNSRSEMNVSTLELGDSALYLCASRGHNEQYFGPGTRLLVL.

This clonotype was observed a few times. The chain uses TRBV10-3 and TRBJ2-7, with TRBD1 matching 7 bases. The length of the CDR3 is 18 residues. Germline V gene lookup returns CDR1 ENHRY and CDR2 SYGVKD. J was trimmed by 2 bases and V by 6 bases; bases with no gene match: 19. CDR3 protein: CAIRGRVVSGQAPYEQYF. The CDR3 bases are TGTGCCATCAGAGGACGGGTGGTATCAGGACAGGCCCCCTACGAGCAGTACTTC.

This clonotype showed up just a few times. J is TRBJ2-1 and V is TRBV7-2, with D possibly TRBD2 on 5 matching bases. From germline, CDR1 is SGHTA and CDR2 FQGNSA. The CDR3 consists of 16 residues. The germline V and J ends were trimmed by 5 bases and 2 bases, with 16 bases remaining between them. The CDR3 here is CASSRVGGEPYNEQFF. As DNA, the CDR3 is TGTGCCAGCAGCCGAGTAGGAGGCGAGCCCTACAATGAGCAGTTCTTC.

A remark on this clonotype: No conserved phenylalanine or tryptophan is present at the end of the CDR3, so a read error is the likely explanation. The chain is built from TRBV20-1 and TRBJ2-5; D tentatively reads TRBD1 or TRBD2 (5 bases each). CDR1 is DFQATT and CDR2 is SNEGSKA in the germline V gene (reference sequence). Trimming pared 3 bases from V and 1 base from J, leaving 9 bases between. This CDR3 spans 13 amino acids. The CDR3 DNA reads as TGCAGTGCTAGGGTAGGGACCCAAGAGACCCAGTACTAC. Protein product: CSARVGTQETQYY.

The chain couples TRBV5-6 to TRBJ1-2, with TRBD1 matching over 7 bases. The J segment lost 8 bases and the V segment lost 2 bases, leaving 9 bases of the junction unmatched. The CDR3 totals 14 residues. Germline V gene sequence: CDR1 SGHDT, CDR2 YYEEEE. CDR3 protein: CASSLSDRARGYTF. Here the CDR3 DNA reads TGTGCCAGCAGCTTATCCGACAGGGCTCGCGGCTACACCTTC.

This clonotype was seen only a few times. The J gene is TRBJ2-3, the V gene TRBV5-1; 8 bases match TRBD2. The germline gives CDR1 SGHRS, CDR2 YFSETQ. The CDR3 runs to 15 residues. The trim removed 0 bases at V and 4 bases at J, leaving 4 bases unmatched. CDR3 coding DNA: TGCGCCAGCAGCTTGGGACTAGCGCCCTCAGATACGCAGTATTTT. This gives the protein CASSLGLAPSDTQYF.